A selection of T cell receptor beta chains follows, all from one sample in a study of T-cell reconstitution after alpha-beta-depleted transplantation in children. One entry per CDR3 protein results from TCRdb running MiXCR on the PCR reads. The top ten hold about 28% of the sample, which has some 200,000 distinct CDR3 sequences, under 13% seen once. The source was PBMCs, collected before TCRalphabeta/CD19-depleted stem cell transplant. The receptors derive from a child less than two years old with acute myeloid leukemia, due to receive a stem cell transplant. Each CDR3 is given with its conserved first and last residue. D genes are given only for firm matches. Rows may omit the clone size; those that give it use once, few, many or a size class.

TRBV5-8,many,TRBJ1-5,-,CASSLAPQAGDQPQHF,TGTGCCAGCAGCTTGGCCCCACAGGCAGGGGACCAGCCCCAGCATTTT
TRBV12-3/TRBV12-4,many,TRBJ1-3,TRBD1,CASSLGGVGTGTGNTIYF,TGTGCCAGCAGTTTAGGGGGCGTTGGGACAGGGACTGGAAACACCATATATTTT
TRBV7-8,-,TRBJ1-5,-,CASSPPQGGNPNQPQHF,TGTGCCAGCAGCCCACCACAGGGCGGAAACCCTAATCAGCCCCAGCATTTT
TRBV9,many,TRBJ1-1,TRBD1,CASSVGPGQGTEAFF,TGTGCCAGCAGCGTAGGACCGGGACAGGGTACTGAAGCTTTCTTT
TRBV10-3,many,TRBJ2-2,TRBD1,CAISPQGATGELFF,TGTGCCATCAGTCCACAGGGGGCCACCGGGGAGCTGTTTTTT
TRBV29-1,many,TRBJ1-5,TRBD1,CSVGQGRNQPQHF,TGCAGCGTTGGACAGGGACGGAATCAGCCCCAGCATTTT
TRBV7-7,many,TRBJ2-7,-,CASSLEGGGSYEQYF,TGTGCCAGCAGCTTAGAGGGGGGAGGGTCCTACGAGCAGTACTTC
TRBV27,-,TRBJ2-1,TRBD1,CASRTGTGGSYNEQFF,TGTGCCAGCAGAACCGGGACAGGGGGGTCCTACAATGAGCAGTTCTTC
TRBV7-8,many,TRBJ1-6,-,CASSASSYNSPLHF,TGTGCCAGCAGCGCGAGCTCCTATAATTCACCCCTCCACTTT
TRBV28,many,TRBJ2-3,TRBD2,CASSYGLAGKSTQYF,TGTGCCAGCAGCTACGGACTAGCGGGGAAAAGTACGCAGTATTTT
TRBV12-3/TRBV12-4,many,TRBJ2-3,TRBD2,CASSLGLAGPSTDTQYF,TGTGCCAGCAGTTTAGGGCTAGCGGGACCTAGCACAGATACGCAGTATTTT
TRBV5-1,many,TRBJ2-2,-,CASTRRNTGELFF,TGCGCCAGCACGCGGCGGAACACCGGGGAGCTGTTTTTT
TRBV24-1,many,TRBJ2-3,-,CATSDPTVSTDTQYF,TGTGCCACCAGTGATCCGACTGTCAGCACAGATACGCAGTATTTT
TRBV7-6,many,TRBJ2-5,-,CASSLAWRGQETQYF,TGTGCCAGCAGCTTAGCTTGGAGGGGACAGGAGACCCAGTACTTC
TRBV4-1,-,TRBJ1-1,TRBD1,CASSSYRGGVSEAFF,TGCGCCAGCAGTTCCTACAGGGGGGGGGTTTCTGAAGCTTTCTTT
TRBV20-1,few,TRBJ1-4,-,CSARDPAGGRHEKLFF,TGCAGTGCTAGAGATCCGGCAGGAGGGAGGCATGAAAAACTGTTTTTT
TRBV5-4,-,TRBJ1-5,-,CASSLGPTHQPQHF,TGTGCCAGCAGCTTGGGACCGACGCATCAGCCCCAGCATTTT
TRBV21-1,few,TRBJ2-6,-,CASIRGFRCEGNVLTF,TGTGCCAGCATCAGGGGGTTCAGGTGTGAGGGCAACGTCCTGACTTTC
TRBV18,-,TRBJ2-5,TRBD1,CASSPRDRTVTQYF,TGTGCCAGCTCACCCCGGGACAGGACGGTGACCCAGTACTTC
TRBV5-1,many,TRBJ2-1,TRBD2,CASSRGWTSGNDEQFF,TGCGCCAGCAGCCGCGGGTGGACTAGCGGGAACGATGAGCAGTTCTTC
TRBV6-5,few,TRBJ2-1,-,CASIPAGRSYNEQFF,TGTGCCAGCATACCTGCGGGACGCTCCTACAATGAGCAGTTCTTC
TRBV20-1,many,TRBJ2-7,-,CSAGPYEQYF,TGCAGTGCTGGGCCCTACGAGCAGTACTTC
TRBV12-3/TRBV12-4,many,TRBJ1-6,-,CASKRNTYSPLHF,TGTGCCAGCAAGAGGAACACTTATTCACCCCTCCACTTT
TRBV9,many,TRBJ2-1,-,CASTEGGQGSYNEQFF,TGTGCCAGCACCGAGGGCGGACAAGGCTCCTACAATGAGCAGTTCTTC
TRBV5-1,many,TRBJ2-1,-,CASSLGPGAGYNEQFF,TGCGCCAGCAGCTTGGGGCCGGGGGCGGGTTACAATGAGCAGTTCTTC
TRBV29-1,many,TRBJ1-5,TRBD1,CSVLDRGRNQPQHF,TGCAGCGTCCTGGACAGGGGAAGGAATCAGCCCCAGCATTTT
TRBV28,-,TRBJ1-2,-,CASSFRQAYGYTF,TGTGCCAGCAGTTTCCGACAGGCCTATGGCTACACCTTC
TRBV7-9,many,TRBJ2-7,-,CASSFEASEYYEQYF,TGTGCCAGCAGCTTTGAGGCTAGCGAATACTACGAGCAGTACTTC
TRBV7-3,many,TRBJ2-6,-,CASSLEGSFSGANVLTF,TGTGCCAGCAGCTTAGAGGGCAGTTTCTCTGGGGCCAACGTCCTGACTTTC
TRBV24-1,many,TRBJ1-5,TRBD1,CATSDSTGGQPQHF,TGTGCCACCAGTGATTCGACAGGGGGTCAGCCCCAGCATTTT
TRBV4-3,many,TRBJ2-2,-,CASSQARVRGTGELFF,TGCGCCAGCAGCCAGGCGAGGGTTCGTGGCACCGGGGAGCTGTTTTTT
TRBV29-1,-,TRBJ1-4,-,CSAGHHNEKLFF,TGCAGCGCCGGACACCATAATGAAAAACTGTTTTTT
TRBV20-1,-,TRBJ2-7,TRBD2,CSASGGGRAYEQYF,TGCAGTGCTTCTGGCGGGGGTAGGGCCTACGAGCAGTACTTC